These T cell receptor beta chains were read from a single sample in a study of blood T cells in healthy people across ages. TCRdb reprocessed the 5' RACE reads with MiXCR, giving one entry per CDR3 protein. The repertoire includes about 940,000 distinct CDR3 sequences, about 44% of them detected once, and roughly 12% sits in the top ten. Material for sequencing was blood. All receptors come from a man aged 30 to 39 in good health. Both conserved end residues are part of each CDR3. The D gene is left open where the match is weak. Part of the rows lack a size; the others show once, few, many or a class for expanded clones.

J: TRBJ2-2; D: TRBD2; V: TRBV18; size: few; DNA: TGTGCCAGCTCACCACGCGCTAGCGGGGGTCGCGCGAACACCGGGGAGCTGTTTTTT; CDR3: CASSPRASGGRANTGELFF
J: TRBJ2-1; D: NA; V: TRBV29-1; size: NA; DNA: TGCAGCGTTGAAATGGGGAAGGCCTACAATGAGCAGTTCTTC; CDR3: CSVEMGKAYNEQFF
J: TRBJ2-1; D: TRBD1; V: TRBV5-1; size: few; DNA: TGCGCCAGCAGCTTTAAACAGGGGAATGAGCAGTTCTTC; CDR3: CASSFKQGNEQFF
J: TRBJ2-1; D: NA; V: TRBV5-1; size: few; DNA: TGCGCCAGCAGCTTGGGCAGGGCTGCCAATGAGCAGTTCTTC; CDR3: CASSLGRAANEQFF
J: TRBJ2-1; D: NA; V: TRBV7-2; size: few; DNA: TGTGCCAGCAGCTTAATGCGGAGAGAATACAATGAGCAGTTCTTC; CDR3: CASSLMRREYNEQFF
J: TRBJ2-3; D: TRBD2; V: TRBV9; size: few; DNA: TGTGCCAGCAGCGCAACCATCCCAGCGGGGGGAGCAGATACGCAGTATTTT; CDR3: CASSATIPAGGADTQYF
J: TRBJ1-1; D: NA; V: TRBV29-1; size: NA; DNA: TGCAGCGTTGAAGATTTTGCTCGGGACATGAACACTGAAGCTTTCTTT; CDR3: CSVEDFARDMNTEAFF
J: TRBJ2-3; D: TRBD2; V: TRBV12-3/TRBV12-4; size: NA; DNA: TGTGCCAGCAGTTTAGAACTAGCGGGGGGCCGAGAAGATACGCAGTATTTT; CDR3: CASSLELAGGREDTQYF
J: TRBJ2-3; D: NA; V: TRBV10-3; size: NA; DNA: TGTTCCACCCGGGACACAGATACGCGGTATTTT; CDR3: CSTRDTDTRYF
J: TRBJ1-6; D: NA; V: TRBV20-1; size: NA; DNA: TGCAGTGCTAGAGAGGCAGGGCCAAATTCACCCCTCCACTTT; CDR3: CSAREAGPNSPLHF
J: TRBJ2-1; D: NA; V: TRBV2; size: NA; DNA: TGTGCCAGCGACACCACCCTGAAGGAGCAGTTCTTC; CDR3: CASDTTLKEQFF
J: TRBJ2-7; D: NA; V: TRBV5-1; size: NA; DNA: TGCGCCAGCAGCTTTTCCGGACCCTCGAGCTCCTACGAGCAGTACTTC; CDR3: CASSFSGPSSSYEQYF
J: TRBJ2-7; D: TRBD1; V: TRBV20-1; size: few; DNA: TGCAGTGCTACAGGGGGCTTCGACGAGCAGTACTTC; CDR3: CSATGGFDEQYF
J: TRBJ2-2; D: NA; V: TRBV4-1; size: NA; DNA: TGCGCCAGCAGCTCCCTTCAGGGGCCCGGGGAGCTGTTTTTT; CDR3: CASSSLQGPGELFF
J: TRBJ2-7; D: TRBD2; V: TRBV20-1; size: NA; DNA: TGCAGTGCTAGAGATGGCGGGAGGCCCTCCTACGAGCAGTACTTC; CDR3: CSARDGGRPSYEQYF
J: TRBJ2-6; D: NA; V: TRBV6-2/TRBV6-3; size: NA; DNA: TGTGCCAGCAACAAGCCCTCTGGGGCCAACGTCCTGACTTTC; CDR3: CASNKPSGANVLTF
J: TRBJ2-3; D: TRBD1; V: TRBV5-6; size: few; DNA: TGTGCCAGCAGCTCCCTCAGGGGGACAGATACGCAGTATTTT; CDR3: CASSSLRGTDTQYF
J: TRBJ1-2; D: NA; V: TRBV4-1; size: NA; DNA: TGCGCCAGCAGCCAAGATGAAGCGACGGGTCCAGCTAACTATGACTACACCTTC; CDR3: CASSQDEATGPANYDYTF
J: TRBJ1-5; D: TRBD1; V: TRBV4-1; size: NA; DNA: TGCGCCAGCAGCCAAGATCCCGACAGGGGAAGCAATCAGCCCCAGCATTTT; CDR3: CASSQDPDRGSNQPQHF
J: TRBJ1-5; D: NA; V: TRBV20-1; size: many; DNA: TGCAGTGCTAGAGATTCAAGCAGGCCGGGGGGCAATCAGCCCCAGCATTTT; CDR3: CSARDSSRPGGNQPQHF
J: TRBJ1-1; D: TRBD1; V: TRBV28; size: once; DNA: TGTGCCAGCATCTCCCCGGGACAGGTCTTCCCCGACACTGAAGCTTTCTTT; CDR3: CASISPGQVFPDTEAFF
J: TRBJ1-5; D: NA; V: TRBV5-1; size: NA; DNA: TGCGCCAGCAGCTGGGGACCTAATCAGCCCCAGCATTTT; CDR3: CASSWGPNQPQHF
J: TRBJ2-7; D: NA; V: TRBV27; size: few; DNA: TGTGCCAGCAGTTTGGGTATTAGGTACGAGCAGTACTTC; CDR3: CASSLGIRYEQYF
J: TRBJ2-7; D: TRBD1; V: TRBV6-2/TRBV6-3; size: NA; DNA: TGTGCCAGCAGAGGACCGGGACAGAGATCCTACGAGCAGTACTTC; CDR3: CASRGPGQRSYEQYF
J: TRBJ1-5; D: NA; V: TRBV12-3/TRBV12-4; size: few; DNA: TGTGCCAGCAGAACCACCGGGACCGCTAATCAGCCCCAGCATTTT; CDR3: CASRTTGTANQPQHF
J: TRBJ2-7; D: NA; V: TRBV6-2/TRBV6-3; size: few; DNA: TGTGCCAGCTCCCTGGGTGCTATTCAGAGATACGAGCAGTACTTC; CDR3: CASSLGAIQRYEQYF
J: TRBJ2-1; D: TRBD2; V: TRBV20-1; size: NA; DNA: TGCAGTGCTCCACGGACTAGCGGGGCCGCGCGAGATGAGCAGTTCTTC; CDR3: CSAPRTSGAARDEQFF
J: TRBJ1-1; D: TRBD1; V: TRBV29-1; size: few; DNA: TGCAGCGCTGGACAGGGGGAGACTGAAGCTTTCTTT; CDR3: CSAGQGETEAFF
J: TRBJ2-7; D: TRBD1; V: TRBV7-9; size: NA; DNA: TGTGCCAGCAGCTTAGTGTCGGCAGGGGGAGACGAGCAGTACTTC; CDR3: CASSLVSAGGDEQYF
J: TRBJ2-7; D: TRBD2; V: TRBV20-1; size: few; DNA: TGCAGTGCTAGCACCCAGCGGGGCCGCAATGAGCAGTACTTC; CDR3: CSASTQRGRNEQYF
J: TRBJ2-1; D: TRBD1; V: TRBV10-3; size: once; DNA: TGTGCCGTCAGTGCGGACAGGGGCGGGGATGAGCAGTTCTTC; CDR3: CAVSADRGGDEQFF
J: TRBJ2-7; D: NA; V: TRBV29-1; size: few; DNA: TGCAGCGTATGTGGGGGAGAAAACTACGAGCAGTACTTC; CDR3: CSVCGGENYEQYF
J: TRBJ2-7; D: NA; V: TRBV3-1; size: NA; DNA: TGTGCCAGCAGCCACGAGGTAAACGAGCAGTACTTC; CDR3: CASSHEVNEQYF
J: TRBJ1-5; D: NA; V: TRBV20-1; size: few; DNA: TGCAGTGCTAGAGTGGCGCAGAATCAGCCCCAGCATTTT; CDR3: CSARVAQNQPQHF
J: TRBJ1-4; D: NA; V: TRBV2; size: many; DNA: TGTGCCAGCAGTGATGGGACGAATGAAAAACTGTTTTTT; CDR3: CASSDGTNEKLFF
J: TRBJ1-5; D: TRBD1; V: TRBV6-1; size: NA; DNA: TGTGCCAGCAGTGAAGCGTGGGACAGTTATCAGCCCCAGCATTTT; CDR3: CASSEAWDSYQPQHF
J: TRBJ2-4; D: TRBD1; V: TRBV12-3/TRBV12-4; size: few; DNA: TGTGCCAGCAGCCTTTTGACAGGGACCAAAAACATTCAGTACTTC; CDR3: CASSLLTGTKNIQYF
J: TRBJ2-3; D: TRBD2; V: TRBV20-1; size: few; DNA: TGCAGTGCTAGTGCCCTTTTAGCGGGAGGAGGCACAGATACGCAGTATTTT; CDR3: CSASALLAGGGTDTQYF
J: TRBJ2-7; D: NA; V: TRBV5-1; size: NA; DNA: TGCGCCAGCAAAGACACGAGCTCCTACGAGCAGTACTTC; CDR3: CASKDTSSYEQYF
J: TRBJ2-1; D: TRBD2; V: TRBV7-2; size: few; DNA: TGTGCCAGCAGCTGGATTGGGCGGGGGATCAATGAGCAGTTCTTC; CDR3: CASSWIGRGINEQFF
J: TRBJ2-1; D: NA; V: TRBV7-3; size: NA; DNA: TGTGCCAGCAGCTTAGATTGGGAGAACAATGAGCAGTTCTTC; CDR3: CASSLDWENNEQFF
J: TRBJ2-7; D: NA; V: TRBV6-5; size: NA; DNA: TGTGCCGGCAGTCTCCTCGGACACCAGTACGAGCAGTACTTC; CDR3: CAGSLLGHQYEQYF
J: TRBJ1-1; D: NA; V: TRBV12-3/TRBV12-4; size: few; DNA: TGTGCCAGCGGGTGGGGAAACATGAACACTGAAGCTTTCTTT; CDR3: CASGWGNMNTEAFF
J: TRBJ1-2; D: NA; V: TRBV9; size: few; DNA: TGTGCCAGCAGCCCATTCGGGGGTAATGACTATGGCTACACCTTC; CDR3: CASSPFGGNDYGYTF
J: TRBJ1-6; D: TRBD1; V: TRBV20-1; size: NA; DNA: TGCAGTGCCCCCCGGGACAGTGTCTATAATTCACCCCTCCACTTT; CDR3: CSAPRDSVYNSPLHF
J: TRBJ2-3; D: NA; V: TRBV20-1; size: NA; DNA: TGCAGTGCTAGAGATCCAGGATACACAGATACGCAGTATTTT; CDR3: CSARDPGYTDTQYF